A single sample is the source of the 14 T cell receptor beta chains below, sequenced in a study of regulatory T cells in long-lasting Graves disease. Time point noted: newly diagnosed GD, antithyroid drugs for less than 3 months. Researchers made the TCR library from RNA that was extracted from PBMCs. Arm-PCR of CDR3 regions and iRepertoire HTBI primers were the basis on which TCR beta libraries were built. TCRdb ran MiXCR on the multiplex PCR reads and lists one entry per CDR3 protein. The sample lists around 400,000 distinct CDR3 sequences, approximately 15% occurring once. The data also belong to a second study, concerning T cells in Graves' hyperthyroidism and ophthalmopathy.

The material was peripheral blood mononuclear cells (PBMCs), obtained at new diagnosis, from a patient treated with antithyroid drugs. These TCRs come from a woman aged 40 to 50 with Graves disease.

Here the CDR3 DNA reads TGCAGTGCCGACGGACTATTTCCCCTGGGTACGCAGTATTTT. This translates into CSADGLFPLGTQYF. This chain links TRBV20-1 with TRBJ2-3, with a weak D call TRBD2 (6 bases). V lost 6 bases, J lost 8 bases, and 21 bases lay in between. Germline V gene lookup returns CDR1 DFQATT and CDR2 SNEGSKA (reference sequence). The CDR3 totals 14 residues.

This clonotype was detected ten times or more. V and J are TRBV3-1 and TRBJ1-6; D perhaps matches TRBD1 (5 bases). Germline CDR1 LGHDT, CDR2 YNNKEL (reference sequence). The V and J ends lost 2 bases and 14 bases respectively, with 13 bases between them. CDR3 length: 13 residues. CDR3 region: CASSQTKGRALHF. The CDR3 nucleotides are TGTGCCAGCAGCCAAACGAAGGGGCGGGCCCTCCACTTT. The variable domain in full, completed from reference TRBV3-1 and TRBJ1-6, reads DTAVSQTPKYLVTQMGNDKSIKCEQNLGHDTMYWYKQDSKKFLKIMFSYNNKELIINETVPNRFSPKSPDKAHLNLHINSLELGDSAVYFCASSQTKGRALHFGNGTRLTVT.

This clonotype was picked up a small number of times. CDR3 sequence (DNA): TGTGCCACCAGTGATGGACAGGGGTCAGATACGCAGTATTTT. Translating it yields CATSDGQGSDTQYF. This sequence joins TRBV24-1 and TRBJ2-3; TRBD1 matches at 9 bases. After removal of 3 bases from V and 4 bases from J, the junction contained 1 base not matched to a gene. Germline CDR1 is KGHDR and CDR2 is SFDVKD. This CDR3 comprises 14 residues.

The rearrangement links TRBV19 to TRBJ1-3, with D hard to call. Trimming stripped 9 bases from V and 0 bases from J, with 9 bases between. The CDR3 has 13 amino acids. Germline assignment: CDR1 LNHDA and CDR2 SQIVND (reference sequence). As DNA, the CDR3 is TGTGCCAGCAGCAGTAGCTCTGGAAACACCATATATTTT. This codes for CASSSSSGNTIYF. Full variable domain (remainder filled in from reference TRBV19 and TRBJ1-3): DGGITQSPKYLFRKEGQNVTLSCEQNLNHDAMYWYRQDPGQGLRLIYYSQIVNDFQKGDIAEGYSVSREKKESFPLTVTSAQKNPTAFYLCASSSSSGNTIYFGEGSWLTVV.

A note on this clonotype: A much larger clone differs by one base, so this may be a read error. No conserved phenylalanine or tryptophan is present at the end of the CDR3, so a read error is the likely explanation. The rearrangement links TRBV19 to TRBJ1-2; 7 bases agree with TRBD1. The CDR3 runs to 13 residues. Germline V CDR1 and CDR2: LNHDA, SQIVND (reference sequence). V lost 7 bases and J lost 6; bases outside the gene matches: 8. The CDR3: CASIGQATDGYTL. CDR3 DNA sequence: TGTGCCAGTATCGGACAGGCGACCGATGGCTACACCCTC.

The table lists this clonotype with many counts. CDR3 coding DNA: TGTGCCAGCAGCACTCTGGGGGGAAACACCATATATTTT. Residues: CASSTLGGNTIYF. The rearrangement joins TRBV12-3 or TRBV12-4 to TRBJ1-3, with D unresolved. Trimming removed 6 bases from V and 4 bases from J, with 10 bases in between. The CDR3 has 13 residues.

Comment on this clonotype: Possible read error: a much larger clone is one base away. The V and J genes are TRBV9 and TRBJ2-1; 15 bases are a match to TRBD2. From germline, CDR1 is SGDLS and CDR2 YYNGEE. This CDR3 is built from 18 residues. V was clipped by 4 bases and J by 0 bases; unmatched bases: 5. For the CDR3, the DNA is TGTGCCAGCAGCCCCTGGACTAGCGGGAGGGCCTCCTACAATGAGCAGTTCTTC. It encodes CASSPWTSGRASYNEQFF.

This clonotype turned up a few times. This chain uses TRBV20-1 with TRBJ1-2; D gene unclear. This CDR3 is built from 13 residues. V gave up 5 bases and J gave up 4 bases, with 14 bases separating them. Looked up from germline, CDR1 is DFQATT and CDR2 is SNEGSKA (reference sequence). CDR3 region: CSAANRGLYGYTF. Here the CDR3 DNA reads TGCAGTGCTGCTAACCGGGGTCTCTATGGCTACACCTTC.

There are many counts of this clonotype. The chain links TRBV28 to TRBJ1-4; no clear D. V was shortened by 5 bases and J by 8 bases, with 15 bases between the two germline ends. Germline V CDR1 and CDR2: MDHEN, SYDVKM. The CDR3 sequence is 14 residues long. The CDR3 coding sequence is TGTGCCAGCAGTCATAATCGACCCGAGGAAAAACTGTTTTTT. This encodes CASSHNRPEEKLFF.

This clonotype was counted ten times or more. For the CDR3, the DNA is TGTGCCAGTATACCGGGACTAGCATCGGCCGGGGAGCTGTTTTTT. It encodes CASIPGLASAGELFF. The chain employs TRBV2 and TRBJ2-2; 9 bases align to TRBD2. V lost 9 bases to trimming and J lost 6 bases; unmatched junction nucleotides: 11. Germline CDR1 is SNHLY and CDR2 is FYNNEI. The CDR3 is 15 residues long.

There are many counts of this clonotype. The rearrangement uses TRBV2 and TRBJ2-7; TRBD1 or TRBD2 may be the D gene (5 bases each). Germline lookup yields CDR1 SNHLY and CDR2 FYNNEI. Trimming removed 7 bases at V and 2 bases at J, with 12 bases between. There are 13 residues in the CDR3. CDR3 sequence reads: CASKGARAYEQYF. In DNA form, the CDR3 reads TGTGCCAGCAAAGGGGCGAGGGCCTACGAGCAGTACTTC.

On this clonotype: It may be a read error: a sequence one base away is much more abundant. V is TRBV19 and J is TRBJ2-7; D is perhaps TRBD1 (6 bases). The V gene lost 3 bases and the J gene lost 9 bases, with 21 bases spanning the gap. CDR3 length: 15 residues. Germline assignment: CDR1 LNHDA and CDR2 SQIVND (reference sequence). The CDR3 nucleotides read TGTGCCAGTAGTATTGGGACACGGGTAAGACCCGGGCAGTACTTC. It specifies CASSIGTRVRPGQYF.

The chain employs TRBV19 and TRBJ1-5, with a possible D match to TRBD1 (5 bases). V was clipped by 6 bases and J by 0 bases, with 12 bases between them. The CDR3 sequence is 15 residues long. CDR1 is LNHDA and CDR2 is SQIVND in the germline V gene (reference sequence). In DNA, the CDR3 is TGTGCCAGTAGGGCAGGGACGTATAGCAATCAGCCCCAGCATTTT. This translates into CASRAGTYSNQPQHF. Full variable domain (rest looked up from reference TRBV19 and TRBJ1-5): DGGITQSPKYLFRKEGQNVTLSCEQNLNHDAMYWYRQDPGQGLRLIYYSQIVNDFQKGDIAEGYSVSREKKESFPLTVTSAQKNPTAFYLCASRAGTYSNQPQHFGDGTRLSIL.

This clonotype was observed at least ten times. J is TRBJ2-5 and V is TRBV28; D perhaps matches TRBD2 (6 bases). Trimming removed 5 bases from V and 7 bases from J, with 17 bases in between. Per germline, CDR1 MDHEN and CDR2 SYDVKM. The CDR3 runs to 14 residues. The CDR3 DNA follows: TGTGCCAGCAGTCACCGGGACTTAGCCCGGACCCAGTACTTC. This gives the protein CASSHRDLARTQYF. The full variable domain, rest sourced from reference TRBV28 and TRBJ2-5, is DVKVTQSSRYLVKRTGEKVFLECVQDMDHENMFWYRQDPGLGLRLIYFSYDVKMKEKGDIPEGYSVSREKKERFSLILESASTNQTSMYLCASSHRDLARTQYFGPGTRLLVL.